These 7 T cell receptor beta chains were all obtained from the same sample, sequenced in a study of T-cell reconstitution after alpha-beta-depleted transplantation in children. The TCRbeta library was prepared with unique molecular identifiers. TCRdb ran MiXCR on the PCR reads and lists one entry per CDR3 protein. The table records 350,000 to 400,000 distinct CDR3 sequences, roughly 20% of them present only once. The sequencing here drew on PBMCs from the stem cell graft donor, taken from the stem cell graft. These receptors were taken from a human donor who donated a stem cell graft to a child with acute myeloid leukemia.

The chain uses TRBV18 and TRBJ2-1, with D unresolved. V was clipped by 6 bases and J by 8 bases, with 14 bases between them. There are 13 residues in the CDR3. CDR1 and CDR2 (germline): KGHSH, LQKENI. This CDR3 is CASSPDLADEQFF. DNA of the CDR3: TGTGCCAGCTCCCCGGACCTTGCCGATGAGCAGTTCTTC.

This clonotype was found once. The V call is TRBV28, the J call TRBJ2-3; D may be TRBD2 (5 bases). V was trimmed by 6 bases and J by 1 base, leaving 17 bases between them. The CDR3 has 16 residues. The germline V gene has CDR1 MDHEN and CDR2 SYDVKM. CDR3 amino acids: CASSLPATGGTDTQYF. The CDR3 DNA is TGTGCCAGCAGCCTCCCGGCTACCGGGGGCACAGATACGCAGTATTTT.

The V gene is TRBV5-4, the J gene TRBJ2-1; TRBD2 might be the D (6 bases). The CDR3 has 12 residues. Per the germline V gene, CDR1 is SGHNT and CDR2 is YYREEE (reference sequence). The V and J ends lost 7 bases and 8 bases respectively, with 13 bases between them. CDR3 nucleotide sequence: TGTGCCAGCTGGGCGGGCGGGGATGAGCAGTTCTTC. Translated: CASWAGGDEQFF.

In its sample, this clonotype was seen many times. The chain combines TRBV27 with TRBJ2-7; 8 nucleotides align to TRBD2. The trim removed 2 bases at V and 7 bases at J, leaving 7 bases unmatched. CDR3 length: 14 residues. Germline lookup yields CDR1 MNHEY and CDR2 SMNVEV (reference sequence). This CDR3 is CASSLVSGVWEQYF. In DNA, the CDR3 is TGTGCCAGCAGTTTAGTTAGCGGGGTCTGGGAGCAGTACTTC.

Turning to this clonotype: A junction end diverges from the germline sequence, so it may reflect a read error. The CDR3, as DNA: TGTGCCAGCAGTTTAGACACGGAGGTCTACGAGCAGCACTTC. It encodes CASSLDTEVYEQHF. The chain has TRBV12-3 or TRBV12-4 and TRBJ2-7, with D possibly TRBD2 on 5 matching bases. The CDR3 is 14 residues long.

The chain employs TRBV18 and TRBJ1-4, with D perhaps matching TRBD1 (5 bases). The CDR3 covers 15 residues. V was clipped by 4 bases and J by 0 bases, with 9 bases between them. Germline V CDR1 and CDR2: KGHSH, LQKENI. CDR3 in amino acids: CASSQTVATNEKLFF. The CDR3 nucleotides are TGTGCCAGCTCACAGACAGTTGCAACTAATGAAAAACTGTTTTTT.

This clonotype was picked up many times. This chain joins TRBV15 and TRBJ2-7, with D perhaps TRBD2 (6 bases). CDR3 size: 16 residues. The V end was cut by 0 bases, the J end by 0 bases, with 12 bases between. Germline assignment: CDR1 LNHNV and CDR2 YYDKDF (reference sequence). CDR3 in amino acids: CATSRDVAGYSYEQYF. CDR3 bases: TGTGCCACCAGCAGAGATGTCGCGGGATACTCCTACGAGCAGTACTTC.